This TCR beta chain derives from a study of shared clonotypes between healthy human individuals. The study, taken as a whole, reports: The diversity represented, both genetic and in exposure history, was limited by few donors. Larger estimated richness was generally seen in naive subsets than in memory subsets.

In regard to this clone: What it binds is unknown.

The CDR3 covers 16 residues. CDR1 KGHSH and CDR2 LQKENI come from the germline V gene. V was pared by 0 bases and J by 2 bases, with 10 bases between. Profiling relied on immunoSEQ multiplex PCR, and the TCRdb table lists in-frame clones only, not all of them. The sample holds roughly 2.5 million clones; more than 90% are singletons and the top ten take around 0.15%. The origin of this receptor is a man in his late teens or twenties in good health. V usage is TRBV18 and J usage is TRBJ2-2; TRBD1 is a possible D gene (5 bases). Sample: naive CD4+ T cells sorted from blood. As to subset: CD45RA+ positively selected. The CDR3 reads CASSPPGRVNTGELFF. The CDR3 nucleotides are TGTGCCAGCTCACCACCCGGCAGGGTTAACACCGGGGAGCTGTTTTTT.